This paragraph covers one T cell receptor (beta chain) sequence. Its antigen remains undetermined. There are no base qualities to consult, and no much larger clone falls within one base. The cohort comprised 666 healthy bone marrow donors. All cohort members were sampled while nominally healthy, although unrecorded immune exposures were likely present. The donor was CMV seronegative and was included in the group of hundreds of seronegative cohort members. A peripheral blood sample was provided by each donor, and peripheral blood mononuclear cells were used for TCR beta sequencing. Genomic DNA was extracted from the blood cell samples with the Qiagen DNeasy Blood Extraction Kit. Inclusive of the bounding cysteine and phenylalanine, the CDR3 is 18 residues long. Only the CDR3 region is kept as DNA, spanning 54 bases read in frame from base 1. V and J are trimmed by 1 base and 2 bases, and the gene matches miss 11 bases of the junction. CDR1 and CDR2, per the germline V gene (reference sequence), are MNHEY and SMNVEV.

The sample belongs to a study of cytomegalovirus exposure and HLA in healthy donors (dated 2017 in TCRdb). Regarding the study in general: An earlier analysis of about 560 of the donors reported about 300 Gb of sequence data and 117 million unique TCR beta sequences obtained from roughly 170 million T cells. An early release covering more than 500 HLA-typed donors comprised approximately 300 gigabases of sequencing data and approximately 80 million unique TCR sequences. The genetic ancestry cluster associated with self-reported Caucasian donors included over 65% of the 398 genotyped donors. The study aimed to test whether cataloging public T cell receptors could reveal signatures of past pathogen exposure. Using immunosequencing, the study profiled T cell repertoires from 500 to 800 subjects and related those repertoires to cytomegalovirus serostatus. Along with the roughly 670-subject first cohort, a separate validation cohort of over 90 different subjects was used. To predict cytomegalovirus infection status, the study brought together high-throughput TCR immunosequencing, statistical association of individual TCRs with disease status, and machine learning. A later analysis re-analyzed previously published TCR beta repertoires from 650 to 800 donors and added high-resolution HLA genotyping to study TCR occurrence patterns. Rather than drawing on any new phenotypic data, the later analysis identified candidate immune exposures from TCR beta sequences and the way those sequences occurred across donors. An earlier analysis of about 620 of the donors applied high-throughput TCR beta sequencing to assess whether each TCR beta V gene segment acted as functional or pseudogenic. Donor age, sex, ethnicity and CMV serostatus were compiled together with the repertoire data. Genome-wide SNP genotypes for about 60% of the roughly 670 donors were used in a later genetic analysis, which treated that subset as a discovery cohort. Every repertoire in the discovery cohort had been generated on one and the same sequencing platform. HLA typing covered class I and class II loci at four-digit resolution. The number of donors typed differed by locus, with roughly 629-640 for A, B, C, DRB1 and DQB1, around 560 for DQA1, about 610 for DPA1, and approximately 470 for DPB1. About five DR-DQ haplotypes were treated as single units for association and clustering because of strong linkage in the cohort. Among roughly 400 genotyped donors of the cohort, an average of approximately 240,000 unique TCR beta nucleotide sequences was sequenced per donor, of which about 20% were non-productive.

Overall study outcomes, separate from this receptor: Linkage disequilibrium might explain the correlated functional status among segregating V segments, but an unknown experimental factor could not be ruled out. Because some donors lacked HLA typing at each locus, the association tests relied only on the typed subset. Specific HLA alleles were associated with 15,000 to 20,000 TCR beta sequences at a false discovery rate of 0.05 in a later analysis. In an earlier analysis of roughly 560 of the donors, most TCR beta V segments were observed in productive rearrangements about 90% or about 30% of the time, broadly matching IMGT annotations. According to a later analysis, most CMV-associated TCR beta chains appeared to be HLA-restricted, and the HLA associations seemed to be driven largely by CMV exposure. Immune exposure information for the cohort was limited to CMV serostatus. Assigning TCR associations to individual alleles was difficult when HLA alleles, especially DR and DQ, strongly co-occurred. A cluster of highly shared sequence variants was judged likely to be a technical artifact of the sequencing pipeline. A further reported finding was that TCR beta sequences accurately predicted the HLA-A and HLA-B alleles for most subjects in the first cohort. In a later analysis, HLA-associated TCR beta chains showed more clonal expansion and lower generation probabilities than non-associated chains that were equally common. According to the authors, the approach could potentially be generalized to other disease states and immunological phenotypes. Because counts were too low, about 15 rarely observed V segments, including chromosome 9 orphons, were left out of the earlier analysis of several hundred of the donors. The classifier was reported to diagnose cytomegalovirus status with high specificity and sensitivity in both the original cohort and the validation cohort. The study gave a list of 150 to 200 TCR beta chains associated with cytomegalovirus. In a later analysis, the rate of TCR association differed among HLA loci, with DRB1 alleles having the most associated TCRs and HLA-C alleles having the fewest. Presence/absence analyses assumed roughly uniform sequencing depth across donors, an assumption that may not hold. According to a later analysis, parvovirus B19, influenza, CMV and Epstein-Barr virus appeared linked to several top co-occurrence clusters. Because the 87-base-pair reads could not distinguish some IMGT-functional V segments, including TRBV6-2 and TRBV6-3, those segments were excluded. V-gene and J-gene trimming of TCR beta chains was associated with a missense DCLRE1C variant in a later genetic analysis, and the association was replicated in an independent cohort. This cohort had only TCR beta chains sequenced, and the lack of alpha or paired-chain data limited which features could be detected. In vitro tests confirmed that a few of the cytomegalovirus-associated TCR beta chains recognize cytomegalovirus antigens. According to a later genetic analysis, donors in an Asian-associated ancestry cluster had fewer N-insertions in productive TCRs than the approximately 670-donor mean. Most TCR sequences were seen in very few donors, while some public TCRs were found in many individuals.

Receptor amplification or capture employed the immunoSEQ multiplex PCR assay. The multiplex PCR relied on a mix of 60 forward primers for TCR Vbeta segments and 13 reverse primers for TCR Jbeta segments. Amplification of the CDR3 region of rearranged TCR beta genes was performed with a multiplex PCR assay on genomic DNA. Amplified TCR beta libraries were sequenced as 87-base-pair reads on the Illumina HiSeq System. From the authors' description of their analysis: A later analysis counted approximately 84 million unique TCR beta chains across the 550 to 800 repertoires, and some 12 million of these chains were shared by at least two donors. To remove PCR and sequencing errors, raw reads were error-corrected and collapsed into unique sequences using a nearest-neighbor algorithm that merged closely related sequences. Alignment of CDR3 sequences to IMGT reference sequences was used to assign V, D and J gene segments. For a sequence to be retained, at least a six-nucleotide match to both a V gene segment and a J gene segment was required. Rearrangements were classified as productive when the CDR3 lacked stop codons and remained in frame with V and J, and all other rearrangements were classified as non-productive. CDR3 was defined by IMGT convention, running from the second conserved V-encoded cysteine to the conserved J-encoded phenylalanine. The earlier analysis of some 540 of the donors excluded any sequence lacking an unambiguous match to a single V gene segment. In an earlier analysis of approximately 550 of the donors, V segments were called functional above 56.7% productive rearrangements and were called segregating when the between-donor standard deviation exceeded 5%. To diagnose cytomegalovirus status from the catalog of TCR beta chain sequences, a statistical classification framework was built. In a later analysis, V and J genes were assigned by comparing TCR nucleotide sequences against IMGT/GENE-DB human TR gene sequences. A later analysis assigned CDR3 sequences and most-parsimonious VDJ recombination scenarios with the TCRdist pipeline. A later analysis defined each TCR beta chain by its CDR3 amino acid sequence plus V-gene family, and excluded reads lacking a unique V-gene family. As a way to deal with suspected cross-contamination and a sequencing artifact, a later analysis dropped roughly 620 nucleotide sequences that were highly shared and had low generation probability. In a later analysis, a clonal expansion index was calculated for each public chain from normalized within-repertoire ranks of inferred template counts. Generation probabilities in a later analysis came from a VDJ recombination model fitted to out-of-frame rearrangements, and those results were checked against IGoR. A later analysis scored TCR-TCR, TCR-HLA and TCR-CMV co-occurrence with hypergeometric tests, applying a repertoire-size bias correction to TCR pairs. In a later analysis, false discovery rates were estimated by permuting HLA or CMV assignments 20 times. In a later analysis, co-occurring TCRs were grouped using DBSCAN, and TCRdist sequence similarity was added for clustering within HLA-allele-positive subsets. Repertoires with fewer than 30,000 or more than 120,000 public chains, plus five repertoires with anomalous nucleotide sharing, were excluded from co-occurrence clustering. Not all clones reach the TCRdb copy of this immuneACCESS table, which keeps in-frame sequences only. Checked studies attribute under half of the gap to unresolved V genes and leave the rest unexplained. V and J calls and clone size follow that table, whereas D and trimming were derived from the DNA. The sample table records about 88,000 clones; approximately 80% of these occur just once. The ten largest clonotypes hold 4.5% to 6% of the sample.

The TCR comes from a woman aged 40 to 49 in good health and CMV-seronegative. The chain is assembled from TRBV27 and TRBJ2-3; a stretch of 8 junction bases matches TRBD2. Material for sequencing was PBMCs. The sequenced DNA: TGTGCCAGCAGTTTATTTGCCGGATCGCGGGGGGCCACAGATACGCAGTATTTT. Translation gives CASSLFAGSRGATDTQYF.